Detailed here is one TCR beta chain. Measured with immunoSEQ multiplex PCR; TCRdb has only the in-frame clones, and not every one. The table lists roughly 89,000 clones, around four fifths of them singletons. These data come from a study of OX40 agonist ivuxolimab in advanced cancers. V shed 7 bases, J shed 8 bases, and the junction held 16 bases outside the gene matches. The CDR3 consists of 15 residues. The germline CDR1 and CDR2 sequences are MDHEN and SYDVKM. The chain combines TRBV28 with TRBJ1-2; 7 positions match TRBD1. This sample comprised CD4+ or CD8+ T cells sorted from blood, obtained in a trial of the OX40 agonist ivuxolimab. The clonotype comes from an adult with an advanced solid tumor such as melanoma, head and neck, liver or kidney cancer. CDR3 DNA sequence: TGTGCCAGCACCCAGCCCGGGACAGTACGACAAGGCTACACCTTC. It encodes CASTQPGTVRQGYTF.